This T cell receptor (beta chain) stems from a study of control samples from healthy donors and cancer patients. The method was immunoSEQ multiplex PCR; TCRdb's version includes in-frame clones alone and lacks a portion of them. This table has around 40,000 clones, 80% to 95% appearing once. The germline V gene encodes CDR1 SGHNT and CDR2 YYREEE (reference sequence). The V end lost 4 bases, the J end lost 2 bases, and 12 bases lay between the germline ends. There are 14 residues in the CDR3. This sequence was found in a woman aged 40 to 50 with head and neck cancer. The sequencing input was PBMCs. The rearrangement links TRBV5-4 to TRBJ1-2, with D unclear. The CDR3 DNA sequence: TGTGCCAGCAGCGCCGGCCAAACCAACTATGGCTACACCTTC. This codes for CASSAGQTNYGYTF.